This T cell receptor (beta chain) derives from a study of human T cells and chemical hapten exposure. Turning to the study itself: Doses of diphenylcyclopropenone went to the patients' scalps weekly throughout the roughly 25-week study.

As to this clonotype: Mismatch with germline at one junction end may stem from a read error.

The length of the CDR3 is 14 residues. Time point meaning: patch test 2, 6 weeks after DPC sensitization. Treatment given: therapeutic diphenylcyclopropenone sensitization with weekly scalp DPC. Original processing methods: There were a median of around 100,000 TCRs per sample, with a range from roughly 23,224 to 690,600. TCRdb re-analysed the RACE reads in MiXCR, keeping a single row per CDR3 protein. The V and J calls shown here were made by TCRdb, not taken from the authors' results. The table has roughly 140,000 distinct CDR3 sequences, over 9.5% seen once; the top ten hold around 1.4%. The receptor's source is a woman between 50 and 59 years old with alopecia areata. Some clones in this sample may be carry-over from other donors' samples. The sample here was whole blood, taken in connection with sensitization to the hapten diphenylcyclopropenone (DPC). The chain uses TRBV12-3 or TRBV12-4 and TRBJ2-2; D unclear. The CDR3 here is CASTGGPNTGELFF. Here the CDR3 DNA reads TGTGCCAGCACTGGCGGCCCGAATACCGGGGAGCTGTTTTTT.